These 8 T cell receptor beta chains share one sample of origin, sequenced in a study of naive and memory T cell subsets. A UMI-containing oligonucleotide was joined by 3' ligation to the TCR cDNA template. Four PCR rounds used nested alpha and beta constant region primers plus the SP2 primer. TCRdb called the 5' RACE reads again in MiXCR, with one record for every CDR3 protein. The table has roughly 62,000 distinct CDR3 sequences, around 7.7% seen once. These receptors came from a male donor in good health.

This clonotype was counted only a few times. This chain uses TRBV7-6 with TRBJ2-3; TRBD2 is a possible D gene (5 bases). The germline CDR1 and CDR2 sequences are SGHVS and FNYEAQ. V dropped 5 bases and J dropped 6 bases, with 15 bases sitting between them. The CDR3 is made up of 14 amino acids. CDR3 in DNA: TGTGCCAGCAGCCGATCTGGGGAGCTCGATACGCAGTATTTT. This translates into CASSRSGELDTQYF.

This chain links TRBV6-1 with TRBJ1-1, with 7 nucleotides matching TRBD1. This CDR3 region has 16 residues. Germline lookup yields CDR1 MNHNS and CDR2 SASEGT. Trimming cost V 4 bases and J 6 bases; bases outside gene matches: 14. CDR3 sequence reads: CASSANPTGYVAEAFF. CDR3 nucleotide sequence: TGTGCCAGCAGTGCTAACCCGACAGGGTACGTCGCTGAAGCTTTCTTT.

V usage is TRBV29-1 and J usage is TRBJ2-3; 12 bases match TRBD2. CDR3 length: 18 residues. CDR1 and CDR2 (germline): SQVTM, ANQGSEA. With V trimmed by 6 bases and J by 4 bases, 17 bases remained unmatched. This chain's CDR3 is CSVRRAELAGGPPDTQYF. CDR3 sequence (DNA): TGCAGCGTGAGGAGGGCCGAGCTAGCGGGAGGGCCCCCAGATACGCAGTATTTT.

This clonotype occurred a few times. The V call is TRBV13, the J call TRBJ2-2; D call uncertain. Trimming shortened V by 5 bases and J by 6 bases, and 4 bases separated the two germline ends. CDR3 length equals 11 residues. From germline, CDR1 is PRHDT and CDR2 FYEKMQ (reference sequence). CDR3 nucleotide sequence: TGTGCCAGCAGCACCGCCGGGGAGCTGTTTTTT. Translating gives CASSTAGELFF.

This chain joins TRBV6-5 and TRBJ2-7, with 8 nucleotides matching TRBD1. This CDR3 is 14 amino acids long. Germline CDR1 is MNHEY and CDR2 is SVGAGI. With V trimmed by 5 bases and J by 4 bases, 7 bases remained unmatched. This CDR3 reads CASSRDRTWYEQYF. The CDR3 coding sequence is TGTGCCAGCAGTCGGGACAGGACGTGGTACGAGCAGTACTTC.

This sequence joins TRBV3-1 and TRBJ1-1, with 7 bases that match TRBD1. The CDR3 is 13 amino acids. Looked up from germline, CDR1 is LGHDT and CDR2 is YNNKEL (reference sequence). V was clipped by 4 bases and J by 4 bases; unmatched bases: 3. The CDR3 sequence is CASSPGGTTEAFF. The CDR3 coding sequence is TGTGCCAGCAGCCCAGGGGGAACCACTGAAGCTTTCTTT.

This clonotype was found many times. The chain couples TRBV20-1 to TRBJ1-4, with D perhaps TRBD1 (6 bases). The CDR3 covers 13 residues. Deletions cut 3 bases from V and 7 bases from J, with 12 bases between. Germline V CDR1 and CDR2: DFQATT, SNEGSKA (reference sequence). CDR3 protein: CSARWGAAEKLFF. Written as DNA, the CDR3 is TGCAGTGCTAGGTGGGGGGCGGCTGAAAAACTGTTTTTT.

This clonotype was recorded a few times. This sequence joins TRBV27 and TRBJ1-2; D unresolved. Germline V gene sequence: CDR1 MNHEY, CDR2 SMNVEV (reference sequence). Trimming took 3 bases from V and 0 from J, leaving 11 bases between them. The CDR3 consists of 15 residues. CDR3 in amino acids: CASSFFSDPNYGYTF. The CDR3 region has the DNA TGTGCCAGCAGTTTTTTCTCAGACCCTAACTATGGCTACACCTTC.